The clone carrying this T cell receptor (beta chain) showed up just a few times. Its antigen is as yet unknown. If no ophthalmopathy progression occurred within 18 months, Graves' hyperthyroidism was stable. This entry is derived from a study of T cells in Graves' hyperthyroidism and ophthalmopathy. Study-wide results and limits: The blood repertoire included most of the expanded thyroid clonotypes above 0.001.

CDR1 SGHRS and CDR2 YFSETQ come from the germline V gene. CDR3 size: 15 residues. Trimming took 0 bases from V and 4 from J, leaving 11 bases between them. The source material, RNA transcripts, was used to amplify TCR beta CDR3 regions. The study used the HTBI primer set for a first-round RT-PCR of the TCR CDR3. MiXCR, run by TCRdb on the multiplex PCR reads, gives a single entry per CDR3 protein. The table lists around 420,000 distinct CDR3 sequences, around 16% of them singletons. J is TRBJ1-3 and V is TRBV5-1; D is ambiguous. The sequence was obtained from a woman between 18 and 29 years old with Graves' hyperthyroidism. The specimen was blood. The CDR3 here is CASSLEGGYGNTIYF. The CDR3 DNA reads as TGCGCCAGCAGCTTGGAAGGTGGATACGGAAACACCATATATTTT.